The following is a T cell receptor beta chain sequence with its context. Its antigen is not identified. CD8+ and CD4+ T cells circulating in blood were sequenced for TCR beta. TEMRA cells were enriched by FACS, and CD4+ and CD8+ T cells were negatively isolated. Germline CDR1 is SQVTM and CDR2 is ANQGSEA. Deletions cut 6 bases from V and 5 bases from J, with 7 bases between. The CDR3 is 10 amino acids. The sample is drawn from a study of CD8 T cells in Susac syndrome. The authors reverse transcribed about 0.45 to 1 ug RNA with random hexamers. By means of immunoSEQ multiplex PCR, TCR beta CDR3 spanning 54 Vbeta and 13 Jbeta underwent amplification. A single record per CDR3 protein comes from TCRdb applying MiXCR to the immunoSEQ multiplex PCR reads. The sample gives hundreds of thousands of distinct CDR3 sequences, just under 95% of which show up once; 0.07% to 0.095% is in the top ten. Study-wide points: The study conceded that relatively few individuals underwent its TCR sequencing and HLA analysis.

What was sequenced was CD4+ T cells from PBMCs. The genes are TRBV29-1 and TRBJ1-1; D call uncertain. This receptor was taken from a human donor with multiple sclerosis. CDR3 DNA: TGCAGCGTCTTATTTACTGAAGCTTTCTTT. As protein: CSVLFTEAFF.